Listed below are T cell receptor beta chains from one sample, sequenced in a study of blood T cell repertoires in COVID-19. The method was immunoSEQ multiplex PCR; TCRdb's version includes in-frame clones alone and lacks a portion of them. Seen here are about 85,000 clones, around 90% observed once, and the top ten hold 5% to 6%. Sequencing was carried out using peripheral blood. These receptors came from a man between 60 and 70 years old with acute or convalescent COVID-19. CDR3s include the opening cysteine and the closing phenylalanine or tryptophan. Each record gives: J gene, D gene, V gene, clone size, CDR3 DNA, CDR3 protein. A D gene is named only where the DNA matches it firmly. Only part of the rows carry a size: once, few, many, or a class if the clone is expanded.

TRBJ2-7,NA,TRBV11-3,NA,TGTGCCAGCAGCTCCTCAACCGGGAGCCCCTACGAGCAGTACTTC,CASSSSTGSPYEQYF
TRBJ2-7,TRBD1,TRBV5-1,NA,TGCGCCAGCAGCGATTGGACAGGGACCTACGAGCAGTACTTC,CASSDWTGTYEQYF
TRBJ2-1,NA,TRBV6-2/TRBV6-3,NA,TGTGCCAGCAGTTACAGCCCGCCCGGAGGAATCTACAATGAGCAGTTCTTC,CASSYSPPGGIYNEQFF
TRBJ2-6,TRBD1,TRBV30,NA,TGTGCCCAGGACAGGGGAACTGGGGCCAACGTCCTGACTTTC,CAQDRGTGANVLTF
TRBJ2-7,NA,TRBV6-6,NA,TGTGCCAGCAGCCGCGAAGGCGGATCCTACGAGCAGTACTTC,CASSREGGSYEQYF
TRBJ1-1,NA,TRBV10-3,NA,TGTGCCATCAGTGAGTTGGGAGGGGGGATTGAAGCTTTCTTT,CAISELGGGIEAFF
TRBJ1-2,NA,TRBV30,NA,TGTGCCTGGAGTACAGGGTCACATGGCTACACCTTC,CAWSTGSHGYTF
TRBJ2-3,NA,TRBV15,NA,TGTGCCACCAGCAGAGATAGAATTGGAAAGCTACTAGGCGATACGCAGTATTTT,CATSRDRIGKLLGDTQYF
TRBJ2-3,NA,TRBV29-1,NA,TGCAGCGTGGAACCTCAGGGGACAATTACTAGCACAGATACGCAGTATTTT,CSVEPQGTITSTDTQYF
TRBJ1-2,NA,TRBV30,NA,TGTGCCTGGAGTGCCCAGACAGGTTATGGCTACACCTTC,CAWSAQTGYGYTF
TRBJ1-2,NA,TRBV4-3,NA,TGCGCCAGCAGCCAAGAGGTGGGGCTCGTAAGCTATGGCTACACCTTC,CASSQEVGLVSYGYTF
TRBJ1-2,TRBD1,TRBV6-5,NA,TGTGCCAGCAGTAGGGCCGGGACAGCAAACTATGGCTACACCTTC,CASSRAGTANYGYTF
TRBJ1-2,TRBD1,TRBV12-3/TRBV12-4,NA,TGTGCCAGCAGTTATGCAGGGGGTTATGGCTACACCTTC,CASSYAGGYGYTF
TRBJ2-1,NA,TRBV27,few,TGTGCCAGCAGCCCAGGGGGGTTGATATACAATGAGCAGTTCTTC,CASSPGGLIYNEQFF
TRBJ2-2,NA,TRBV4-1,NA,TGCGCCAGCAGCCCGGACCTCACAGGGCCCGGGGAGCTGTTTTTT,CASSPDLTGPGELFF
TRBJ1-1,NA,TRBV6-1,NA,TGTGCCAGCAGTGAAGGGCTGAACACTGAAGCTTTCTTT,CASSEGLNTEAFF
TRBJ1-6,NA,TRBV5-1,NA,TGCGCCAGCAGCACCGAGGAGAATTCACCCCTCCACTTT,CASSTEENSPLHF
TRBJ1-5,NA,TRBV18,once,TGTGCCAGCTCACCTGGGGGGGGCAATCAGCCCCAGCATTTT,CASSPGGGNQPQHF
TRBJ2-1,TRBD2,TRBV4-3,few,TGCGCCAGCAGCCAAGTGGCGGGGGGGGGCAATGAGCAGTTCTTC,CASSQVAGGGNEQFF
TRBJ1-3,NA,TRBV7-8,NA,TGTGCCAGCAGCCAAGACAGATTCTCTGGAAACACCATATATTTT,CASSQDRFSGNTIYF
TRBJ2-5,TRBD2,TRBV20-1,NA,TGCAGTGCTAGTAGGGCGGGGGGCCCTCAAGAGACCCAGTACTTC,CSASRAGGPQETQYF
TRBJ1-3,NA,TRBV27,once,TGTGCCAGCAGTTCAACCGGGACACCGGCTGGAAACACCATATATTTT,CASSSTGTPAGNTIYF
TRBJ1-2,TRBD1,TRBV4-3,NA,TGCGCCAGCAGCCAAGGTCATACGGGGACAGAGGAATTTGGTGGCTACACCTTC,CASSQGHTGTEEFGGYTF
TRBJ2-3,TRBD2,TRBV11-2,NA,TGTGCCAGCAGCTTAACGGGACTAGCGGGGGGGCCAGATACGCAGTATTTT,CASSLTGLAGGPDTQYF
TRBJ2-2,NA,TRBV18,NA,TGTGCCAGCTCACGCACTGAGGGGGGGCTCGCGAACACCGGGGAGCTGTTTTTT,CASSRTEGGLANTGELFF
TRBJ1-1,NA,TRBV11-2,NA,TGTGCCAGCAGCTTAGTCGGAGGGAACACTGAAGCTTTCTTT,CASSLVGGNTEAFF
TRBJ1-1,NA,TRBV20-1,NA,TGCAGTGCTAGCCCAGAAGCTTTCTTT,CSASPEAFF
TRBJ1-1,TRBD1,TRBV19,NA,TGTGCCAGTAGATGGACAGGGGGTCAGGTTGAAGCTTTCTTT,CASRWTGGQVEAFF
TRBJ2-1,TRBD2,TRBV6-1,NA,TGTGCCAGCAGTGTAGAGCCACTAGCGGGGGGGCTGAATGAGCAGTTCTTC,CASSVEPLAGGLNEQFF
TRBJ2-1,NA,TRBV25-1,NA,TGTGCCAGCAGCCACCTAGGGGGCAATGAGCAGTTCTTC,CASSHLGGNEQFF
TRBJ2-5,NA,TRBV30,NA,TGTGCCTGGGCACCAGGGGAGACGGACCAAGAGACCCAGTACTTC,CAWAPGETDQETQYF
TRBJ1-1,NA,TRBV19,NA,TGTGCCAGTAGTCGACAGACGAACACTGAAGCTTTCTTT,CASSRQTNTEAFF
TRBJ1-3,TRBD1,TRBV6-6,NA,TGTGCCAGTTCCGGACAGGGGGCTAGCTCTGGAAACACCATATATTTT,CASSGQGASSGNTIYF
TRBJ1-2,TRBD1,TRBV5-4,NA,TGTGCCAGCAGCCCACAGGGGTATGGCTACACCTTC,CASSPQGYGYTF
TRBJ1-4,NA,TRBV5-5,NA,TGTGCCAGCAGCTTAGCTACAACTAATGAAAAACTGTTTTTT,CASSLATTNEKLFF
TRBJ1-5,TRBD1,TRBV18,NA,TGTGCCAGCTCACCCGACAGGGGAGGCAATCAGCCCCAGCATTTT,CASSPDRGGNQPQHF
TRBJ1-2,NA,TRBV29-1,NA,TGCAGCGTTGTAGGTCAGGACTATGGCTACACCTTC,CSVVGQDYGYTF
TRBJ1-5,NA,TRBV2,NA,TGTGCCAGCAGTGTCGAGCAGGGGTTTAGCAATCAGCCCCAGCATTTT,CASSVEQGFSNQPQHF
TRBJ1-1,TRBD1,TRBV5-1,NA,TGCGCCAGCAGCTTGGATCCCCAGGGGGCCTTGAACACTGAAGCTTTCTTT,CASSLDPQGALNTEAFF
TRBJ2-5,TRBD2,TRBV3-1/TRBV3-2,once,TGTGCCAGCAGCCAATTCCTAGCGGGGGGAGAGACCCAGTACTTC,CASSQFLAGGETQYF
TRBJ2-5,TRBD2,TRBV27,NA,TGTGCCAGCAGGCACCTGGGGGGGGTGGAGACCCAGTACTTC,CASRHLGGVETQYF
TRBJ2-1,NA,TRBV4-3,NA,TGCGCCAGCAGCCAAGACTGGTCAGACAATGAGCAGTTCTTC,CASSQDWSDNEQFF
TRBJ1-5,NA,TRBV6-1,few,TGTGCCAGCAGTGAAGCGAGGCAGCCCCAGCATTTT,CASSEARQPQHF
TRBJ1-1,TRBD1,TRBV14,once,TGTGCCAGCAGCCCATATTCCGACAGGGGGACGGAAGCTTTCTTT,CASSPYSDRGTEAFF
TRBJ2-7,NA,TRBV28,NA,TGTGCCAGCAGTCCTGCAGGACACGGATACGAGCAGTACTTC,CASSPAGHGYEQYF
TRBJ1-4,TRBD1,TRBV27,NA,TGTGCCAGCAGTCCAATATTTGGGACAGGGGGTGAAAAACTGTTTTTT,CASSPIFGTGGEKLFF